This TCR beta chain was profiled in a study of CD4 T cells in relation to SARS-CoV-2 and coronaviruses (dated by TCRdb to about 2021). Looking at the study overall: Using patient-derived lymphoblastoid cell lines, the shared crossreactive spike epitopes were mapped to their HLA restriction. The study assessed, at the TCR clonotype level, memory CD4+ T cell crossreactivity between SARS-CoV-2 and common cold coronavirus spike proteins. A different, Illumina-based TCR-beta assay was used to sequence expansion assays from other donors in the study. The Adaptive Biotechnologies TCR-sequencing kit was used to sequence samples from a few pre-COVID donors and the naive versus memory experiments, whereas other data were Illumina-based. The paper as a whole reports these results and caveats: Memory CD4+ clonotypes crossrecognizing SARS-CoV-2 and at least one common cold coronavirus spike were found in 50% to 80% of donors. Pre-pandemic and post-infection samples were not both contributed by any donor, so tracing of the source of pre-existing responses was limited. Since the crossreactivity analysis centred on spike protein, crossreactivity against other viral proteins was not assessed. Sequencing of naive versus memory cells indicated that the assay detects memory recall responses, not primary responses primed during culture. Significantly weaker SARS-CoV-2-driven expansion was shown by crossreactive clones than by monoreactive clones, consistent with antigenic imprinting. The study was limited by small numbers of patients and tested TCRs.

CD4+ T cells from unexposed donors were collected before the COVID-19 pandemic (2011-2018). Naive and memory CD4+ T cells were separated from cryopreserved PBMCs by first enriching for CD4 and then performing EasySep naive CD4+ T cell enrichment. The leukapheresis product for the unexposed donors was obtained through commercial purchase. PBMCs were isolated from leukapheresis product or whole blood by Ficoll-Paque PLUS gradient centrifugation. The PBMCs went either fresh into the expansion assay or into cryopreservation at -140 degrees C. The QIAamp Micro DNA Kit was used to extract genomic DNA from the CD4+ T cells. From cysteine to phenylalanine, the CDR3 is 15 amino acids long. Kept here is only the CDR3 DNA, which spans 45 bases and is read in frame from base 1. Sequences SGHNT (CDR1) and YYREEE (CDR2) are obtained from the germline V gene (reference sequence). V is reduced by 4 bases and J by 1 base, leaving a spacing of 14 bases between them.

For this clone: What antigen it recognizes has not been identified. No much larger clonotype is one base removed from it; base qualities were not supplied.

Deep-resolution immunoSEQ TCR-beta sequencing was performed on DNA from uncultured naive and memory CD4+ T cells. The authors processed their data as follows. Preprocessing removed nonproductive sequences and CDR3s not starting with C, not ending with F or W, or shorter than 7 amino acids. Cultured and uncultured naive and memory CD4+ repertoires were searched for CDR3s previously identified as spike- and CEF-reactive. CDR3 homology was measured as pairwise Levenshtein distance, computed with the stringdist R package after trimming three terminal residues from each end. Imported from immuneACCESS, the table was reduced by TCRdb to in-frame sequences with V and J called. These copies leave out some clones; in studies compared against another copy, an unresolved V gene accounts for under half, and the cause of the remainder is not known. The D gene and trimming were derived from the DNA, and the V and J assignments and clone size from that table. The table for this sample lists some 69,000 clones; roughly 93% of them were counted only once. Around 0.14% of the sample rests with the top ten.

The sequence links TRBV5-4 to TRBJ1-2, with a weak D call of TRBD1 (6 bases match). The receptor's source is a human donor in good health. The sample was naive CD4+ T cells from PBMCs. Sample cell subset or site, as interpreted from the label and publication: naive CD4+ T cells isolated by negative enrichment. CDR3 protein: CASSKGGSYNYGYTF. The DNA is TGTGCCAGCAGCAAAGGGGGTTCCTATAACTATGGCTACACCTTC.